The 7 T cell receptor beta chains listed next were all sequenced from one sample in a study of PD-L1 blockade in urothelial cancer. TCRdb keeps only in-frame clones here, not all; method: immunoSEQ multiplex PCR. The repertoire holds around 56,000 clones, roughly 84% seen once, with 2.5% to 3.5% in the top ten. The sequencing here drew on PBMCs, taken around atezolizumab (anti-PD-L1) treatment. These receptors all come from a man between 50 and 59 years old with urothelial cancer.

This clone was counted a single time. The V call is TRBV19, the J call TRBJ1-5, with a possible D match to TRBD1 (5 bases). The germline V gene encodes CDR1 LNHDA and CDR2 SQIVND (reference sequence). The CDR3 covers 13 residues. The V gene lost 5 bases and the J gene lost 7 bases, with 12 bases spanning the gap. Written as DNA, the CDR3 is TGTGCCAGTAGTTTGCAGGGAAAGCAGCCCCAGCATTTT. It translates to CASSLQGKQPQHF.

The chain uses TRBV5-1 and TRBJ1-1; a weak D match, TRBD1 (5 bases). The germline V gene encodes CDR1 SGHRS and CDR2 YFSETQ. CDR3 length: 13 residues. V was trimmed by 1 base and J by 8 bases, leaving 12 bases between them. This CDR3 reads CASSLNRDLEAFF. The DNA of the CDR3 is TGCGCCAGCAGCTTGAATAGGGACTTGGAAGCTTTCTTT.

The chain combines TRBV18 with TRBJ2-7, with 14 positions matching TRBD2. The CDR3 length is 14 residues. Germline V gene data show CDR1 as KGHSH and CDR2 as LQKENI. J gave up 12 bases and V 2 bases, and 6 bases lay outside the gene matches. This chain's CDR3 is CASSPINGLAGGYF. In nucleotides, the CDR3 is TGTGCCAGCTCACCAATCAACGGACTAGCGGGGGGGTACTTC.

The chain is built from TRBV7-2 and TRBJ2-1; a weak D match, TRBD2 (5 bases). Deletions cut 1 base from V and 4 bases from J, with 8 bases between. This CDR3 is 14 amino acids long. Germline CDR1 is SGHTA and CDR2 is FQGNSA. CDR3 sequence: CASSLGPGYNEQFF. CDR3 coding DNA: TGTGCCAGCAGCTTAGGGCCGGGATACAATGAGCAGTTCTTC.

The genes are TRBV2 and TRBJ1-2, with D possibly matching TRBD1 (6 bases). This CDR3 is 15 amino acids long. V was shortened by 4 bases and J by 4 bases, with 16 bases between the two germline ends. The germline V gene encodes CDR1 SNHLY and CDR2 FYNNEI. As DNA, the CDR3 is TGTGCCAGCAGTGCGGTCTCAGGGGATGTCTATGGCTACACCTTC. Translation gives CASSAVSGDVYGYTF.

The genes are TRBV28 and TRBJ1-1, with 12 nucleotides matching TRBD1. V trimming: 6 bases; J trimming: 7 bases; junction bases outside the gene matches: 12. CDR3 size: 16 residues. CDR1 and CDR2 from the germline V gene are MDHEN and SYDVKM. The CDR3 region is CASSRAGTGGGGEAFF. Here the CDR3 DNA reads TGTGCCAGCAGCCGAGCCGGGACAGGGGGCGGAGGTGAAGCTTTCTTT.

V gene TRBV6-5 combines with J gene TRBJ2-3; the D gene is possibly TRBD1 (5 bases). Germline V lookup: CDR1 MNHEY, CDR2 SVGAGI. Trimming shortened V by 2 bases and J by 7 bases, and 13 bases separated the two germline ends. The CDR3 consists of 14 residues. For the CDR3, the DNA is TGTGCCAGCAGTTACGACCGCAGGGAAAATACGCAGTATTTT. Translating it yields CASSYDRRENTQYF.